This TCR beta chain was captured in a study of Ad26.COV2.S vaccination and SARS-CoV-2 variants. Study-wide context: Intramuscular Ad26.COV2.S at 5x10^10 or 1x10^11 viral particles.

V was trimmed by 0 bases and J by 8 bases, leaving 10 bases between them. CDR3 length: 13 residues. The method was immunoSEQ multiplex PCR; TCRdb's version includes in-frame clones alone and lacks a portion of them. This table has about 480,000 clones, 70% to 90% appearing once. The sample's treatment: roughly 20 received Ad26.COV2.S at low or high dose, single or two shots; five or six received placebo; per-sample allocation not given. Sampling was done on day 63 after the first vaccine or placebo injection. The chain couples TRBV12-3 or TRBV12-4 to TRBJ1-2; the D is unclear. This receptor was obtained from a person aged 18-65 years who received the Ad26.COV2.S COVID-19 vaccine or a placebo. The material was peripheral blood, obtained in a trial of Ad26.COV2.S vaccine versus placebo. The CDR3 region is CASSLASRPGYTF. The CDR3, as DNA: TGTGCCAGCAGTTTAGCTAGCAGACCAGGCTACACCTTC.